Shown below are 8 T cell receptor beta chains from a single sample sequenced in a study of T cells in Graves' hyperthyroidism and ophthalmopathy. RNA transcripts served as the template for amplifying TCR beta CDR3 regions. Primed by the HTBI set, a first-round RT-PCR was run on the TCR CDR3. TCRdb re-called the multiplex PCR reads through MiXCR, storing one row per CDR3 protein. The top ten hold 3% to 4% of the sample, which has some 620,000 distinct CDR3 sequences, around 16% seen once. Sequenced: blood. Receptors originate from a woman aged 25-40 years with Graves' hyperthyroidism.

The sample holds many counts of this clonotype. The chain joins TRBV28 to TRBJ2-3; D might be TRBD1 (6 bases). Trimming removed 6 bases from V and 6 bases from J, with 10 bases in between. The CDR3 is 12 amino acids. CDR1 is MDHEN and CDR2 is SYDVKM in the germline V gene. This CDR3 is CASRQGADTQYF. The CDR3 DNA is TGTGCCAGCAGACAGGGTGCGGATACGCAGTATTTT.

The sample holds many counts of this clonotype. V and J are TRBV20-1 and TRBJ2-7, with D tentatively TRBD2 (5 bases). Trimming left V 1 base short and J 5 bases short, with 15 bases between. CDR1 and CDR2 from the germline V gene are DFQATT and SNEGSKA (reference sequence). The CDR3 totals 14 residues. CDR3 bases: TGCAGTGCTAGAGGTACCGGGAACCCAAACGAGCAGTACTTC. Its translation: CSARGTGNPNEQYF.

As concerns this clonotype: It may be a read error: a sequence one base away is much more abundant. The chain employs TRBV15 and TRBJ2-3, with D possibly being TRBD2 (6 bases). V lost 4 bases to trimming and J lost 4 bases, with 24 bases between them. CDR1 and CDR2 (germline): LNHNV, YYDKDF (reference sequence). The CDR3 length is 18 residues. CDR3 bases: TGTGCCACCAGCACCCCGGGTAGCAGGAGGGGAGATTCAGATACGCAGTATTTT. It is translated as CATSTPGSRRGDSDTQYF.

This clonotype was seen a few times. V usage is TRBV19 and J usage is TRBJ1-1; no definite D call. Looked up from germline, CDR1 is LNHDA and CDR2 is SQIVND (reference sequence). This CDR3 is 13 amino acids long. The V end was cut by 7 bases, the J end by 1 base, with 10 bases between. CDR3 DNA sequence: TGTGCCAGTATTTTAGACTCGAACACTGAAGCTTTCTTT. Protein: CASILDSNTEAFF.

This clonotype was picked up many times. This chain connects TRBV29-1 to TRBJ2-3, with 9 bases matching TRBD2. The junction had 4 bases not matched to a gene; V was cut back by 6 bases and J by 3 bases. The length of the CDR3 is 13 residues. Per germline, CDR1 SQVTM and CDR2 ANQGSEA. CDR3 in amino acids: CSVRGGRTDTQYF. CDR3 in DNA: TGCAGCGTGCGGGGGGGAAGGACAGATACGCAGTATTTT.

This clonotype was detected only a few times. The V gene is TRBV4-1, the J gene TRBJ2-3; D gene unclear. Trimming pared 2 bases from V and 6 bases from J, leaving 12 bases between. The CDR3 covers 14 residues. Per the germline V gene, CDR1 is MGHRA and CDR2 is YSYEKL. As DNA, the CDR3 is TGCGCCAGCAGCCAACCTTTAAACGCGGATACGCAGTATTTT. It yields the protein CASSQPLNADTQYF.

This clonotype was seen a few times. The rearrangement joins TRBV29-1 to TRBJ2-7; D possibly corresponds to TRBD2 (5 bases). The CDR3 has 14 residues. Trimming removed 4 bases from V and 0 bases from J, with 13 bases in between. Germline V gene lookup returns CDR1 SQVTM and CDR2 ANQGSEA. The DNA for the CDR3 is TGCAGCGTTGTCGGCCAGCGGAGCTCCTACGAGCAGTACTTC. Encoded protein: CSVVGQRSSYEQYF.

There are many counts of this clonotype. The rearrangement joins TRBV6-5 to TRBJ2-1; TRBD1 matches 9 bases. CDR1 is MNHEY and CDR2 is SVGAGI in the germline V gene. The junction had 1 base not matched to a gene; V was cut back by 2 bases and J by 2 bases. There are 15 residues in the CDR3. As DNA, the CDR3 is TGTGCCAGCAGTTACCGGGACAGGGCCTACAATGAGCAGTTCTTC. It translates to CASSYRDRAYNEQFF.